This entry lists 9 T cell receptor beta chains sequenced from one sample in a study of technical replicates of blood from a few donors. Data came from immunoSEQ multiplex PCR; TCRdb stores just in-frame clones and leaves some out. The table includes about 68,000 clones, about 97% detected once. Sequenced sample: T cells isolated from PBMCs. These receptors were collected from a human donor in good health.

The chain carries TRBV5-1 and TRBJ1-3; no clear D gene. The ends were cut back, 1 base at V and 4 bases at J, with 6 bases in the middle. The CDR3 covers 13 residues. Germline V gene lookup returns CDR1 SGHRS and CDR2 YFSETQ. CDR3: CASSLLQGNTIYF. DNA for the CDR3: TGCGCCAGCAGCTTGTTACAGGGAAACACCATATATTTT.

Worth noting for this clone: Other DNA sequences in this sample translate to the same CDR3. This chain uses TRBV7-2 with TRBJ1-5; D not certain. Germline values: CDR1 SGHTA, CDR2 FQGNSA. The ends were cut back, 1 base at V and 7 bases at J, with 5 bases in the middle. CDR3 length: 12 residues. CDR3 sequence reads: CASSLVGQPQHF. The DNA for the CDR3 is TGTGCCAGCAGCTTAGTGGGCCAGCCCCAGCATTTT.

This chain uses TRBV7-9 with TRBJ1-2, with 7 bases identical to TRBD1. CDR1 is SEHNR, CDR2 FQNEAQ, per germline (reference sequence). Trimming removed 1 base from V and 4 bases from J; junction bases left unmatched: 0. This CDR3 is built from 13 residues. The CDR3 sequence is CASSLGTGYGYTF. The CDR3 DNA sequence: TGTGCCAGCAGCTTAGGGACAGGCTATGGCTACACCTTC.

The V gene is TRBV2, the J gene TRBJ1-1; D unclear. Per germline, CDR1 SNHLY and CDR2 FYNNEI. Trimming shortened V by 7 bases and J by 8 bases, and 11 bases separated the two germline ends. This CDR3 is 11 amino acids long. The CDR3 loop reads CASTVVREAFF. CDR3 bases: TGTGCCAGCACGGTCGTGCGAGAAGCTTTCTTT. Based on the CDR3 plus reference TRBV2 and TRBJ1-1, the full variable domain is EPEVTQTPSHQVTQMGQEVILRCVPISNHLYFYWYRQILGQKVEFLVSFYNNEISEKSEIFDDQFSVERPDGSNFTLKIRSTKLEDSAMYFCASTVVREAFFGQGTRLTVV.

In DNA form, the CDR3 reads TGTGCCAGCAGTTACACGGACAGGGGGCAAGATACGCAGTATTTT. Translation gives CASSYTDRGQDTQYF. The chain joins TRBV6-5 to TRBJ2-3; TRBD1 agrees at 11 bases. The CDR3 spans 15 residues. After removal of 2 bases from V and 5 bases from J, the junction contained 3 bases not matched to a gene. From germline, CDR1 is MNHEY and CDR2 SVGAGI.

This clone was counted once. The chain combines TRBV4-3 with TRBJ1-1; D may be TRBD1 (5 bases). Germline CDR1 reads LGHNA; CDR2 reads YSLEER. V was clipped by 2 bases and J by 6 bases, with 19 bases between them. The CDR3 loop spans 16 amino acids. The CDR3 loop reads CASSQHLAGLSAEAFF. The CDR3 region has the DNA TGCGCCAGCAGCCAACACCTGGCAGGGCTGAGCGCTGAAGCTTTCTTT.

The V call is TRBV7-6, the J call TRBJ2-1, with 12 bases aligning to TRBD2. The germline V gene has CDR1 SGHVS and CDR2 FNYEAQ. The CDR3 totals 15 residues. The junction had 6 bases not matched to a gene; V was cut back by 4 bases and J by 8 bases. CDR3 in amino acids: CASSSLAGGKDEQFF. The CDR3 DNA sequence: TGTGCCAGCAGCTCGCTAGCGGGAGGGAAGGATGAGCAGTTCTTC.

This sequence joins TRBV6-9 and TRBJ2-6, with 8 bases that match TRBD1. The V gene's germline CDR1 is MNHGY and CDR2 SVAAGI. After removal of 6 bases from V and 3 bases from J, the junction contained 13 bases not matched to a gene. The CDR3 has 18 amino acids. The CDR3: CASSYARTGSFGANVLTF. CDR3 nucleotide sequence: TGTGCCAGCAGCTACGCCAGGACAGGGTCGTTTGGGGCCAACGTCCTGACTTTC.

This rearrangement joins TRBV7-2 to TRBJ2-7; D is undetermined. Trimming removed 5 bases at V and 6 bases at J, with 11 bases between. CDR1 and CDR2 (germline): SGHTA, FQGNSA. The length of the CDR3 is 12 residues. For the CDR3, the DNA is TGTGCCAGCAGCCTAATATACCCCGAGCAGTACTTC. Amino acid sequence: CASSLIYPEQYF. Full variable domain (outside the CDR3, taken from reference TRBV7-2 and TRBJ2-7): GAGVSQSPSNKVTEKGKDVELRCDPISGHTALYWYRQSLGQGLEFLIYFQGNSAPDKSGLPSDRFSAERTGGSVSTLTIQRTQQEDSAVYLCASSLIYPEQYFGPGTRLTVT.